This T cell receptor beta chain was documented in a study of T and B cells in COVID-19 patients. Study in general: Critical illness requiring mechanical ventilation or extracorporeal membrane oxygenation affected 12 of 20 active-infection patients.

Study findings and constraints: Patients with COVID-19 reportedly showed strongly skewed T cell receptor beta variable and joining gene usage.

With regard to this clonotype: Antigen specificity is unknown.

TRB was amplified from roughly 250-500 ng of blood genomic DNA. CDR1 is MDHEN and CDR2 is SYDVKM in the germline V gene. Trimming cost V 6 bases and J 7 bases; bases outside gene matches: 7. This CDR3 is 14 amino acids long. Multiplex PCR with BIOMED2 TRB-A/B primer pools amplified TRB rearrangements. TCRdb recomputed calls from the multiplex PCR reads with MiXCR, one row per CDR3 protein. The repertoire holds about 9,500 distinct CDR3 sequences, with around 27% as singletons. This TCR was sampled from a human donor who had recovered from COVID-19. Sequencing input: blood. The chain links TRBV28 to TRBJ1-5, with TRBD1 identical over 9 bases. In DNA, the CDR3 is TGTGCCAGCAGGCGGACAGGGGACGGACAGCCCCAGCATTTT. It encodes CASRRTGDGQPQHF. The full variable domain, in which reference TRBV28 and TRBJ1-5 provide the parts outside the CDR3, is DVKVTQSSRYLVKRTGEKVFLECVQDMDHENMFWYRQDPGLGLRLIYFSYDVKMKEKGDIPEGYSVSREKKERFSLILESASTNQTSMYLCASRRTGDGQPQHFGDGTRLSIL.